This passage covers 28 T cell receptor beta chains from one sample sequenced in a study of cytomegalovirus exposure and HLA in healthy donors. In the PCR, 60 Vbeta and 13 Jbeta primers were used. Using immunoSEQ multiplex PCR, the repertoire was profiled, and TCRdb retains in-frame clones only, with some absent. Counted here are roughly 150,000 clones, roughly 65% occurring once; the ten biggest clones make up roughly 4.5%. The sample consisted of PBMCs. These TCRs come from a man younger than 30 in good health and CMV-seropositive.

The chain is built from TRBV15 and TRBJ2-1, with D uncertain. This CDR3 has 14 amino acids. Germline values: CDR1 LNHNV, CDR2 YYDKDF (reference sequence). V was shortened by 7 bases and J by 9 bases, with 19 bases between the two germline ends. The CDR3 nucleotides read TGTGCCACCACCGGCGGCATTTCCTCGGGTGAGCAGTTCTTC. Translation: CATTGGISSGEQFF.

The chain uses TRBV19 and TRBJ1-5; D may be TRBD1 (5 bases). The CDR3 covers 13 residues. V shed 7 bases and J shed 4 bases, with 11 bases lying between them. Germline values: CDR1 LNHDA, CDR2 SQIVND (reference sequence). CDR3 nucleotides: TGTGCCAGTATGTCAGGGATGAATCAGCCCCAGCATTTT. Its protein product is CASMSGMNQPQHF.

The chain is built from TRBV5-5 and TRBJ1-5; D is ambiguous. The germline V and J ends were trimmed by 4 bases and 1 base, with 9 bases remaining between them. Per germline, CDR1 SGHKS and CDR2 YYEKEE (reference sequence). There are 14 residues in the CDR3. The CDR3 bases are TGTGCCAGCAGCCGGGGATCGAGCAATCAGCCCCAGCATTTT. Protein product: CASSRGSSNQPQHF.

The chain uses TRBV30 and TRBJ2-1; 7 nucleotides match TRBD2. The germline CDR1 and CDR2 sequences are GTSNPN and SVGIG (reference sequence). This CDR3 has 11 amino acids. V gave up 4 bases and J gave up 9 bases; unmatched junction bases: 3. CDR3 in DNA: TGTGCCTGGACCGGCGGGGGTGAGCAGTTCTTC. This sequence encodes CAWTGGGEQFF.

The V and J genes are TRBV15 and TRBJ2-1; 11 bases are shared with TRBD2. The length of the CDR3 is 16 residues. V lost 0 bases to trimming and J lost 8 bases; unmatched junction nucleotides: 6. Germline V gene data show CDR1 as LNHNV and CDR2 as YYDKDF (reference sequence). Written as DNA, the CDR3 is TGTGCCACCAGCAGAGAAACTAGCGGGAGTTTCGATGAGCAGTTCTTC. Its protein is CATSRETSGSFDEQFF.

This clone was counted between two and nine times. The chain employs TRBV9 and TRBJ1-1, with D perhaps matching TRBD1 (6 bases). CDR3 length: 13 amino acids. V was pared by 4 bases and J by 0 bases, with 7 bases between. The germline V gene has CDR1 SGDLS and CDR2 YYNGEE. The CDR3 sequence is CASSSGVNTEAFF. The CDR3 DNA is TGTGCCAGCAGCTCAGGGGTGAACACTGAAGCTTTCTTT. The variable domain in full, with the rest retrieved from reference TRBV9 and TRBJ1-1, is DSGVTQTPKHLITATGQRVTLRCSPRSGDLSVYWYQQSLDQGLQFLIQYYNGEERAKGNILERFSAQQFPDLHSELNLSSLELGDSALYFCASSSGVNTEAFFGQGTRLTVV.

V and J are TRBV14 and TRBJ1-2; D possibly corresponds to TRBD1 (6 bases). The CDR3 has 12 residues. V gave up 5 bases and J gave up 5 bases, with 9 bases separating them. The germline V gene encodes CDR1 SGHDN and CDR2 FVKESK. The CDR3 protein is CASSKTGYGYTF. CDR3 coding DNA: TGTGCCAGCAGCAAAACAGGGTATGGCTACACCTTC.

The chain has TRBV5-1 and TRBJ1-5; D remains ambiguous. Germline V gene data show CDR1 as SGHRS and CDR2 as YFSETQ. V lost 4 bases and J lost 0, with 8 bases in between. The CDR3 loop spans 14 amino acids. CDR3 protein: CASSLEFSNQPQHF. As DNA, the CDR3 is TGCGCCAGCAGCCTCGAGTTTAGCAATCAGCCCCAGCATTTT. Complete variable domain (other parts from reference TRBV5-1 and TRBJ1-5): KAGVTQTPRYLIKTRGQQVTLSCSPISGHRSVSWYQQTPGQGLQFLFEYFSETQRNKGNFPGRFSGRQFSNSRSEMNVSTLELGDSALYLCASSLEFSNQPQHFGDGTRLSIL.

The rearrangement links TRBV5-1 to TRBJ2-3; weak D call: TRBD2 (5 bases). Germline values: CDR1 SGHRS, CDR2 YFSETQ. V was cut by 0 bases and J by 3 bases, with 17 bases left in between. The CDR3 is 17 amino acids. Written as DNA, the CDR3 is TGCGCCAGCAGCTTGGGGCTTACGGACCGGAGGACAGATACGCAGTATTTT. It translates to CASSLGLTDRRTDTQYF.

This clone was seen only a few times. The junction departs from germline at one end; a sequencing error may be responsible. The J gene is TRBJ1-6, the V gene TRBV11-2, with 8 bases identical to TRBD1. The CDR3 consists of 14 residues. CDR1 SGHAT and CDR2 FQNNGV come from the germline V gene. The CDR3 loop is CASSVDDRGQPLHF. Here the CDR3 DNA reads TGTGCCAGCAGCGTAGATGACAGGGGACAACCCCTCCACTTT.

This clone was observed once. This chain joins TRBV28 and TRBJ1-6, with 9 bases fitting TRBD1. The CDR3 totals 15 residues. The germline CDR1 and CDR2 sequences are MDHEN and SYDVKM. V lost 8 bases, J lost 6 bases, and 8 bases stayed unmatched. CDR3 DNA sequence: TGTGCCAGCTCCCCCGGGACAGGGTTTAATTCACCCCTCCACTTT. It specifies CASSPGTGFNSPLHF.

The V gene is TRBV9, the J gene TRBJ1-1; 7 nucleotides align to TRBD1. The CDR3 has 15 amino acids. Germline V lookup: CDR1 SGDLS, CDR2 YYNGEE. V lost 3 bases to trimming and J lost 2 bases; unmatched junction nucleotides: 7. In DNA, the CDR3 is TGTGCCAGCAGCGATCAGGGGGGAAAAAACACTGAAGCTTTCTTT. Translation: CASSDQGGKNTEAFF.

This chain uses TRBV14 with TRBJ1-2; tentative D call: TRBD1 (5 bases). The CDR3 is 15 amino acids. CDR1 is SGHDN and CDR2 is FVKESK in the germline V gene. V was shortened by 0 bases and J by 5 bases, with 13 bases between the two germline ends. The CDR3 here is CASSQDHNRQYGYTF. CDR3 DNA: TGTGCCAGCAGCCAAGATCACAACAGACAGTATGGCTACACCTTC.

The V gene is TRBV25-1, the J gene TRBJ1-2, with 11 bases that match TRBD1. The junction had 5 bases not matched to a gene; V was cut back by 4 bases and J by 4 bases. Germline CDR1 is MGHDK and CDR2 is SYGVNS. The CDR3 sequence is 15 residues long. CDR3 residues: CASSGRTGGIYGYTF. CDR3 coding DNA: TGTGCCAGCAGTGGACGGACAGGGGGCATCTATGGCTACACCTTC.

This clone has a handful of counts. The chain combines TRBV11-2 with TRBJ2-1; D gene unclear. Deletions cut 0 bases from V and 6 bases from J, with 6 bases between. CDR1 and CDR2 from the germline V gene are SGHAT and FQNNGV. The CDR3 has 13 residues. CDR3 protein: CASSLEPGNEQFF. CDR3 DNA: TGTGCCAGCAGCTTAGAGCCGGGCAATGAGCAGTTCTTC.

V is TRBV7-2 and J is TRBJ1-2, with D perhaps matching TRBD1 (5 bases). The CDR3 totals 16 residues. The germline gives CDR1 SGHTA, CDR2 FQGNSA. The V end lost 1 base, the J end lost 7 bases, and 19 bases lay between the germline ends. The CDR3 region is CASSLVLIGALVGYTF. The CDR3 region has the DNA TGTGCCAGCAGCTTAGTCCTAATTGGGGCTCTGGTTGGCTACACCTTC.

The gene calls are TRBV28 and TRBJ1-1; tentatively, D is TRBD1 (5 bases). Trimming removed 5 bases at V and 3 bases at J, with 28 bases between. This CDR3 has 19 residues. Germline V lookup: CDR1 MDHEN, CDR2 SYDVKM. CDR3 in amino acids: CASSRWSRGDSRGDTEAFF. As DNA, the CDR3 is TGTGCCAGCAGTAGATGGTCTAGAGGGGACTCCCGGGGAGACACTGAAGCTTTCTTT.

This chain joins TRBV6-5 and TRBJ2-2; 9 bases map to TRBD1. Germline V gene sequence: CDR1 MNHEY, CDR2 SVGAGI. There are 15 residues in the CDR3. J lost 2 bases, V lost 6 bases, and 4 bases had no gene match. In nucleotides, the CDR3 is TGTGCCAGCAGGGGGACAGGGAGAAACACCGGGGAGCTGTTTTTT. Residues: CASRGTGRNTGELFF.

CDR3 amino acids: CASSFKPTSNQPQHF. In nucleotides, the CDR3 is TGCGCCAGCAGTTTTAAACCTACCAGCAATCAGCCCCAGCATTTT. The rearrangement joins TRBV10-1 to TRBJ1-5, with no clear D. The CDR3 is 15 residues long. CDR1 WNHNN and CDR2 SYGVQD come from the germline V gene (reference sequence). Trimming shortened V by 5 bases and J by 1 base, and 12 bases separated the two germline ends.

This clone was seen a few times. The genes are TRBV10-3 and TRBJ2-1; 14 bases map to TRBD2. Trimming cost V 11 bases and J 6 bases; bases outside gene matches: 6. The CDR3 is made up of 14 amino acids. Germline CDR1 ENHRY, CDR2 SYGVKD. The CDR3 here is CASGTSGGINEQFF. CDR3 bases: TGTGCCTCGGGGACTAGCGGGGGAATCAATGAGCAGTTCTTC.

The V gene is TRBV5-1, the J gene TRBJ2-3; perhaps TRBD1 as D (7 bases). V lost 1 base to trimming and J lost 1 base, with 16 bases between them. The CDR3 has 17 amino acids. Germline loops: CDR1 SGHRS, CDR2 YFSETQ. The CDR3 nucleotides are TGCGCCAGCAGCTTGTTGGAGGGGGCTGAAGGCACAGATACGCAGTATTTT. It yields the protein CASSLLEGAEGTDTQYF.

This clone was picked up a small number of times. A junction boundary mismatches the germline segment, possibly from a read error. J is TRBJ2-1 and V is TRBV5-4, with D tentatively TRBD1 (6 bases). The CDR3 is 13 amino acids. Germline CDR1 and CDR2: SGHNT and YYREEE (reference sequence). The CDR3 nucleotides are TGTGCCAGCAGCGGACGAACAGGGCCCCATGGGGTCTTC. Translating it yields CASSGRTGPHGVF.

The chain couples TRBV7-9 to TRBJ1-1, with D possibly TRBD1 on 5 matching bases. Trimming shortened V by 5 bases and J by 3 bases, and 22 bases separated the two germline ends. The CDR3 runs 17 residues. Germline V lookup: CDR1 SEHNR, CDR2 FQNEAQ (reference sequence). The CDR3 DNA is TGTGCCAGCAGCCGACAAGATGGGTCAAGGGGTCACACTGAAGCTTTCTTT. It encodes CASSRQDGSRGHTEAFF.

This chain uses TRBV30 with TRBJ2-3, with TRBD2 matching 12 bases. CDR1 is GTSNPN and CDR2 is SVGIG in the germline V gene (reference sequence). CDR3 length equals 13 residues. The CDR3 coding sequence is TGTGCTCGGACTAGCGGGAATACAGATACGCAGTATTTT. This translates into CARTSGNTDTQYF. Filled out from reference TRBV30 and TRBJ2-3, the complete variable domain reads SQTIHQWPATLVQPVGSPLSLECTVEGTSNPNLYWYRQAAGRGLQLLFYSVGIGQISSEVPQNLSASRPQDRQFILSSKKLLLSDSGFYLCARTSGNTDTQYFGPGTRLTVL.

This clone was found a few times. The chain joins TRBV19 to TRBJ1-2; weak D call: TRBD1 (5 bases). Germline-derived CDR1 and CDR2 are LNHDA and SQIVND (reference sequence). The V end lost 2 bases, the J end lost 8 bases, and 12 bases lay between the germline ends. This CDR3 contains 13 residues. The CDR3: CASSIRAGLGYTF. CDR3 coding DNA: TGTGCCAGTAGTATACGGGCAGGGTTAGGCTACACCTTC.

This rearrangement joins TRBV2 to TRBJ1-4; D call uncertain. Trimming removed 4 bases at V and 7 bases at J, with 13 bases between. Germline loops: CDR1 SNHLY, CDR2 FYNNEI. CDR3 size: 14 residues. CDR3 sequence: CASSVGSDGEKLFF. CDR3 DNA: TGTGCCAGCAGTGTGGGCTCGGATGGTGAAAAACTGTTTTTT. The entire variable domain, with the rest obtained from reference TRBV2 and TRBJ1-4, is as follows: EPEVTQTPSHQVTQMGQEVILRCVPISNHLYFYWYRQILGQKVEFLVSFYNNEISEKSEIFDDQFSVERPDGSNFTLKIRSTKLEDSAMYFCASSVGSDGEKLFFGSGTQLSVL.

The chain is built from TRBV2 and TRBJ1-2; TRBD1 matches at 7 bases. The CDR3 has 13 amino acids. The V gene end was trimmed by 3 bases and the J gene end by 7 bases; junction bases not matched to a gene: 5. The germline V gene has CDR1 SNHLY and CDR2 FYNNEI. CDR3 residues: CASSDVRDSGYTF. CDR3 in DNA: TGTGCCAGCAGTGATGTAAGGGACAGTGGCTACACCTTC.

This rearrangement joins TRBV10-3 to TRBJ1-2; 7 positions match TRBD1. Germline V lookup: CDR1 ENHRY, CDR2 SYGVKD. The V gene end was trimmed by 10 bases and the J gene end by 4 bases; junction bases not matched to a gene: 9. The CDR3 is 13 residues long. CDR3 in DNA: TGTGCCACATTACCGGGACAGTTCTATGGCTACACCTTC. It yields the protein CATLPGQFYGYTF.